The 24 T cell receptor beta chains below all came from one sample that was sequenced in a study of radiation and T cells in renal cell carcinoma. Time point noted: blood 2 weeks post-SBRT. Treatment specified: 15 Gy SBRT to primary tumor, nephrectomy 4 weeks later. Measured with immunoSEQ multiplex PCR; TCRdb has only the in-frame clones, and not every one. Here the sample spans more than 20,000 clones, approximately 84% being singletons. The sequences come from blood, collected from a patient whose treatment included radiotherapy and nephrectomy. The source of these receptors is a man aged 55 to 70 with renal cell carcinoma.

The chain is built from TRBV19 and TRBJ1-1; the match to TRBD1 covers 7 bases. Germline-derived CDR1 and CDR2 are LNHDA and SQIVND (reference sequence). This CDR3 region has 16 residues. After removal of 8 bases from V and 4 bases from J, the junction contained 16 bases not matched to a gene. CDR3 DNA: TGTGCCAGTGCCAGACAGGGAAGGTTTAGCAGCACTGAAGCTTTCTTT. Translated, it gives CASARQGRFSSTEAFF.

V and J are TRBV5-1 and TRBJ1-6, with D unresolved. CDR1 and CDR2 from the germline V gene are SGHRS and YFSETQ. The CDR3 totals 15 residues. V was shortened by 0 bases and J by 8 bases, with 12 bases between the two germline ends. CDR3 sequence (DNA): TGCGCCAGCAGCTTGGTTCCGGGTTCGGATTCACCCCTCCACTTT. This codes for CASSLVPGSDSPLHF.

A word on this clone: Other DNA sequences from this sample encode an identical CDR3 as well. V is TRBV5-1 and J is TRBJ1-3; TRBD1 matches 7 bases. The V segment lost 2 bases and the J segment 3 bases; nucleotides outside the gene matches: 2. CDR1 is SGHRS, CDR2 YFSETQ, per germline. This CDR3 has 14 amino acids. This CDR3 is CASSLDRVGNTIYF. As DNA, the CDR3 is TGCGCCAGCAGCTTAGACAGGGTTGGAAACACCATATATTTT.

The CDR3: CASMGGFGEKLFF. The DNA for the CDR3 is TGTGCCAGCATGGGAGGTTTCGGGGAAAAACTGTTTTTT. The chain couples TRBV2 to TRBJ1-4, with unresolved D. Germline CDR1 is SNHLY and CDR2 is FYNNEI. V lost 7 bases to trimming and J lost 8 bases, with 14 bases between them. The CDR3 is made up of 13 amino acids.

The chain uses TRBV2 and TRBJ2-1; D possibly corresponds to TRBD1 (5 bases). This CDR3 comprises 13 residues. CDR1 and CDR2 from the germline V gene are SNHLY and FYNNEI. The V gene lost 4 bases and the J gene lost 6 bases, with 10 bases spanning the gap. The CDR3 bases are TGTGCCAGCAGTGGGGGCCGAGGCAATGAGCAGTTCTTC. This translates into CASSGGRGNEQFF.

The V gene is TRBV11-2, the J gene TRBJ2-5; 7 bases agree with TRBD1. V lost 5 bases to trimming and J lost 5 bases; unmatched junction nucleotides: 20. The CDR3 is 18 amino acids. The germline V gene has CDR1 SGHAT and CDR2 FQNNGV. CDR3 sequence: CASSHGNRGSLLGETQYF. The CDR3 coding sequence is TGTGCCAGCAGCCATGGGAACAGGGGATCGCTTCTTGGGGAGACCCAGTACTTC.

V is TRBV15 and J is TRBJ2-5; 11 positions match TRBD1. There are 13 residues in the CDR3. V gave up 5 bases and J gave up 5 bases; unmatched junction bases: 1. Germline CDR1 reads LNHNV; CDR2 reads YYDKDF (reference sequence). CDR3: CATSWTGGETQYF. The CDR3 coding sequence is TGTGCCACCAGCTGGACAGGGGGCGAGACCCAGTACTTC.

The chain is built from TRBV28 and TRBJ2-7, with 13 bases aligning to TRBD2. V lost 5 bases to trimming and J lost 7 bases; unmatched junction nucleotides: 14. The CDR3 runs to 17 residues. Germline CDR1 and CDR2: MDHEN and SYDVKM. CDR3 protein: CASSARTSGSLRSEQYF. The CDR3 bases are TGTGCCAGCAGTGCAAGGACTAGCGGGAGTCTCCGGAGTGAGCAGTACTTC.

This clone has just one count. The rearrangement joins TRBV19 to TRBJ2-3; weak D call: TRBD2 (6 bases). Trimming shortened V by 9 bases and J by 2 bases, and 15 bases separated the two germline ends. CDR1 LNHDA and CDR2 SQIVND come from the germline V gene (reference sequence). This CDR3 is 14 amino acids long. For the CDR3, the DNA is TGTGCCAGCGCGGGACCCATCATCACAGATACGCAGTATTTT. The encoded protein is CASAGPIITDTQYF.

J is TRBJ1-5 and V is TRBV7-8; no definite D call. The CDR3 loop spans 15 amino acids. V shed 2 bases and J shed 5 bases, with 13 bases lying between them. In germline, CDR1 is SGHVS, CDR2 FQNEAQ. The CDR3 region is CASSLIWGFDQPQHF. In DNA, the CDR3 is TGTGCCAGCAGCTTAATATGGGGATTCGATCAGCCCCAGCATTTT.

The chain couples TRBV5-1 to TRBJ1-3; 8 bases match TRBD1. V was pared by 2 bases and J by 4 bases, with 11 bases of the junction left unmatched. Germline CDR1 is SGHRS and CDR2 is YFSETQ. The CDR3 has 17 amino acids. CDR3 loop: CASSFWSTGTGGNTIYF. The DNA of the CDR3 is TGCGCCAGCAGCTTCTGGAGCACCGGGACAGGCGGAAACACCATATATTTT.

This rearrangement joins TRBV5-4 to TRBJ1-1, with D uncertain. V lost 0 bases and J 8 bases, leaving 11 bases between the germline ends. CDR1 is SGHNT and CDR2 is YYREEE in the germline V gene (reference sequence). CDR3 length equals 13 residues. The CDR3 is CASSLGGRFEAFF. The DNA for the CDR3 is TGTGCCAGCAGCTTGGGCGGTAGATTCGAAGCTTTCTTT.

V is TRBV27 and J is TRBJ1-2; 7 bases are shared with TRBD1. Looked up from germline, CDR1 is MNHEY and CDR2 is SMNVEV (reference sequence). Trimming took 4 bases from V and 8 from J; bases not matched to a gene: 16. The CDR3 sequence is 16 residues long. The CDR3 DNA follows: TGTGCCAGCAGTTCCAGAGACAGGGCCAAGGCCCGCGGCTACACCTTC. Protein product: CASSSRDRAKARGYTF.

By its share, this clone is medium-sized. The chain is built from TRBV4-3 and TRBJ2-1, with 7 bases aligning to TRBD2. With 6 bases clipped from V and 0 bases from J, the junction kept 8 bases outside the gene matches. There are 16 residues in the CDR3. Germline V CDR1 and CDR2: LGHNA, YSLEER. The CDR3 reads CASSPAVAGSYNEQFF. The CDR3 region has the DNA TGCGCCAGCAGTCCCGCGGTAGCGGGCTCCTACAATGAGCAGTTCTTC.

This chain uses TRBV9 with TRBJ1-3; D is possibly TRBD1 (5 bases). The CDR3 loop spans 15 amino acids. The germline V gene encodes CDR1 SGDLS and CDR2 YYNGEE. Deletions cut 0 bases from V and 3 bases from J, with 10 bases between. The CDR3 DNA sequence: TGTGCCAGCAGCGTAGGAGGGACCAATGGAAACACCATATATTTT. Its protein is CASSVGGTNGNTIYF. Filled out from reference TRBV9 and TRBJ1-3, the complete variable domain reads DSGVTQTPKHLITATGQRVTLRCSPRSGDLSVYWYQQSLDQGLQFLIQYYNGEERAKGNILERFSAQQFPDLHSELNLSSLELGDSALYFCASSVGGTNGNTIYFGEGSWLTVV.

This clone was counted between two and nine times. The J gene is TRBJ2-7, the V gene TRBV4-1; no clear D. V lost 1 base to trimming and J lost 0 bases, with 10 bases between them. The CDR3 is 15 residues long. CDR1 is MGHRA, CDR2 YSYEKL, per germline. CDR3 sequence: CASSQVAASSYEQYF. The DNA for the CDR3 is TGCGCCAGCAGCCAAGTGGCGGCCAGCTCCTACGAGCAGTACTTC.

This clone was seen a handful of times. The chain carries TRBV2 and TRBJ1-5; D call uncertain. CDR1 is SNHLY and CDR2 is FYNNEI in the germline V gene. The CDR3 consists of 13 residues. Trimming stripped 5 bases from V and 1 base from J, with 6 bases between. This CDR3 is CASSNWSNQPQHF. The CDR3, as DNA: TGTGCCAGCAGTAACTGGAGCAATCAGCCCCAGCATTTT.

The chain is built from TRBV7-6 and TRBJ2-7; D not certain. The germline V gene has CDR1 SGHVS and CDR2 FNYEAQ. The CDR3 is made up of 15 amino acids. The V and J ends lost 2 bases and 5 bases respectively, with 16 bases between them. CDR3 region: CASSLSGSLLHEQYF. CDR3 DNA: TGTGCCAGCAGCTTATCCGGGTCCCTCCTCCACGAGCAGTACTTC.

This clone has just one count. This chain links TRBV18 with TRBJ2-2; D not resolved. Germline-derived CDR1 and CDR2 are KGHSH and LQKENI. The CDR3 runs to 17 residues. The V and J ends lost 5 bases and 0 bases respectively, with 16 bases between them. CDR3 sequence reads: CASSARHPVANTGELFF. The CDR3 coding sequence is TGTGCCAGCTCAGCGAGACACCCCGTAGCGAACACCGGGGAGCTGTTTTTT.

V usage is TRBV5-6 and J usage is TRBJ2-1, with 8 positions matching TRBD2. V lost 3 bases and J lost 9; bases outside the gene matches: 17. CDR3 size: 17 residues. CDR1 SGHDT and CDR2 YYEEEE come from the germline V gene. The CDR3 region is CASSSMTSEPGGVEQFF. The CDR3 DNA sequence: TGTGCCAGCAGCTCGATGACTAGCGAGCCCGGTGGGGTTGAGCAGTTCTTC.

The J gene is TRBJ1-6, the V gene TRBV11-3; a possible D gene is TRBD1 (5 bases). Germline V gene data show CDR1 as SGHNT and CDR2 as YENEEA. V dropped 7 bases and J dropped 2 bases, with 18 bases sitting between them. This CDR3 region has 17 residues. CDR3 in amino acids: CASTPGSGDPYNSPLHF. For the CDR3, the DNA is TGTGCCAGCACCCCAGGCTCGGGGGACCCCTATAATTCACCCCTCCACTTT.

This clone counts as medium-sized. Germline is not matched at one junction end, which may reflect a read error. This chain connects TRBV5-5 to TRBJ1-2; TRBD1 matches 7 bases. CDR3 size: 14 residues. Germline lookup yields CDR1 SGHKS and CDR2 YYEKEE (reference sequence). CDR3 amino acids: CASSHTGANYGYTF. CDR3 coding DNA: TGTGCCAGCAGCCATACAGGGGCTAATTATGGCTACACCTTC.

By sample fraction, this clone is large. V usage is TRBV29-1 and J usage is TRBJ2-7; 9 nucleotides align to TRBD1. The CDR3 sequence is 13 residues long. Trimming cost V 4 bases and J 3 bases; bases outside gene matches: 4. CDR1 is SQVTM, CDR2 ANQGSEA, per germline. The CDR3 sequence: CSVAEDRGYEQYF. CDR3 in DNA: TGCAGCGTTGCAGAGGACAGGGGCTACGAGCAGTACTTC.

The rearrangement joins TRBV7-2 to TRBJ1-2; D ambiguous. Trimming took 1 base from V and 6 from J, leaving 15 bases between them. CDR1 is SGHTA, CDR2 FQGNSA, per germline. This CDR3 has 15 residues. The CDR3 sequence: CASSLVEAPSHGYTF. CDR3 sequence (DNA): TGTGCCAGCAGCTTAGTAGAAGCCCCCAGCCATGGCTACACCTTC.